This T cell receptor (beta chain) was sequenced for a study of blood T cell repertoires in COVID-19 (dated by TCRdb to 2018 to 2021). Study-level background: The collaborator samples originated in the United States, Italy and Spain and spanned the acute and convalescent phases of COVID-19. The prospective study material was composed of cDNA or gDNA derived from T cells, B-cell-depleted T cells, or PBMCs. Subjects who had been exposed to COVID-19, were actively infected with it, or had recovered from it provided the deeply sampled blood TCRbeta repertoires that made up the dataset. The repertoires were made available in a free public database intended to serve as a resource for research on the immune response to SARS-CoV-2. The samples were drawn from the first 160 participants of the ongoing ImmuneRACE study and from 1,254 subjects provided by 6 global collaborators. Nearly every sample came with metadata listing a de-identified subject ID, COVID-19 status, age in years and sex. Where available, HLA class I and class II types were obtained from metadata supplied by the sample provider rather than from assay-based typing.

Of note for this clone: The target of this receptor is not known. No much larger clone exists at a distance of one base, and base qualities are not known.

TCRbeta CDR3 regions were amplified from genomic DNA by means of the immunoSEQ Assay, a bias-controlled multiplex PCR. As for the original processing: Nucleated cell counts per sample were estimated from amplification of reference gene primers within the assay. Sequence reads were collapsed and filtered to measure the absolute abundance of every unique TCRbeta CDR3 rearrangement. For each sample, productive Simpson clonality was calculated as the square root of Simpson's diversity index over productive rearrangements. Held by TCRdb, this immuneACCESS table contains in-frame sequences only and omits some clones. Under half of the omission traces to an unresolved V gene where checked; the cause of the rest is unknown. Clonal size and the V and J genes are those of that table, whereas D and trimming came from the DNA. The table for this sample lists about 150,000 clones; around 80% of them were counted only once. Approximately 6% of the sample is held by the ten biggest clonotypes.

The germline V gene encodes CDR1 MDHEN and CDR2 SYDVKM. The CDR3 covers 14 residues, taking in both the cysteine and the phenylalanine. Just CDR3 DNA is preserved here, 42 bases in frame from base 1. V lost 7 bases and J lost 3 bases; the stretch between them is 14 bases long. Here is what the overall study found, with its caveats: Clinical and demographic metadata were provided uncurated, with the amount varying by source and participant.

Participants in the prospective study were aged about 18 to 95 years, lived in 24 United States geographic areas, and enrolled through a virtual design. Cohort assignment in the prospective study relied on participant-reported clinical history from a screening survey and a study questionnaire. Recovered participants in ImmuneRACE Cohort 3 were defined by two consecutive negative NP/OP PCR tests, clearance by a healthcare professional, or resolution of symptoms. In the prospective study, whole blood, serum and a nasopharyngeal or oropharyngeal swab were collected from each participant by mobile phlebotomists. Participants in the prospective study had the option to provide additional blood draws and questionnaires over a roughly two-month period. Blood samples from the prospective study were shipped frozen or at room temperature prior to DNA extraction.

The rearrangement joined TRBV28 to TRBJ2-3, with TRBD1 tentatively as D gene (7 bases match). The sequencing sample was made of PBMCs or T cells enriched from blood (not recorded which). This sequence originates from a woman between 50 and 59 years old who had recovered from COVID-19. The CDR3 region reads CASIPTGRTDTQYF. The nucleotides are TGTGCCAGCATACCGACAGGGAGGACAGATACGCAGTATTTT.